These T cell receptor beta chains were read from a single sample in a study of blood T cell repertoires in COVID-19. Sequencing was performed with immunoSEQ multiplex PCR; in TCRdb, only in-frame clones are kept and a portion is missing. This sample has about 120,000 clones; approximately 92% occur once, and the top ten carry 25% to 30%. Sequenced: peripheral blood. The receptors stem from a man aged 70 or older with active or convalescent COVID-19. Each CDR3 is given with its conserved first and last residue. D genes are given only for firm matches. Only part of the rows carry a size: once, few, many, or a class if the clone is expanded.

v_gene	j_gene	d_gene	abundance	CDR3nt	CDR3aa
TRBV3-1/TRBV3-2	TRBJ1-3	TRBD1	NA	TGTGCCAGCAGCCAAGATACAGGGGCTGGAAACACCATATATTTT	CASSQDTGAGNTIYF
TRBV6-5	TRBJ1-2	TRBD1	NA	TGTGCCAGCACCAAACCGGGGACAGGGGCTGGCTACACCTTC	CASTKPGTGAGYTF
TRBV27	TRBJ2-3	NA	NA	TGTGCCAGCAGTTCCTGGACAGCTCCTAGCACAGATACGCAGTATTTT	CASSSWTAPSTDTQYF
TRBV2	TRBJ2-3	TRBD2	few	TGTGCCAGCAGTGACACTAGCGGGAGGCCAGATACGCAGTATTTT	CASSDTSGRPDTQYF
TRBV5-1	TRBJ2-2	NA	NA	TGCGCCAGCAGCTTGGAGCAGGGGACATTCGGGGAGCTGTTTTTT	CASSLEQGTFGELFF
TRBV13	TRBJ2-7	TRBD1	NA	TGTGCCAGCAGCCACGGACAGGGGCCCGCCTACGAGCAGTACTTC	CASSHGQGPAYEQYF
TRBV6-5	TRBJ1-1	NA	once	TGTGCCAGCAGTTACGACAGGAGGAACACTGAAGCTTTCTTT	CASSYDRRNTEAFF
TRBV4-1	TRBJ2-7	TRBD2	NA	TGCGCCAGCAGCCAAGATACTAGCGGGTTGGGTAACTACGAGCAGTACTTC	CASSQDTSGLGNYEQYF
TRBV27	TRBJ2-3	NA	NA	TGTGCCAGCAGTTTACATTCCACTCCAACGCAGTATTTT	CASSLHSTPTQYF
TRBV6-1	TRBJ2-7	TRBD2	NA	TGTGCCAGCAGTGGCCAAACCTGGACTAGCGGGAGGGCCTACGAGCAGTACTTC	CASSGQTWTSGRAYEQYF
TRBV6-6	TRBJ1-2	TRBD1	few	TGTGCCAGCAGATCCGGGACAGGGTATGGCTACACCTTC	CASRSGTGYGYTF
TRBV28	TRBJ1-2	TRBD1	NA	TGTGCCAGCAGTTCCTGGACAGGGAACTATGGCTACACCTTC	CASSSWTGNYGYTF
TRBV27	TRBJ1-5	NA	NA	TGTGCCAGCAGTCCTCTCGGACCGACAGGTAATCAGCCCCAGCATTTT	CASSPLGPTGNQPQHF
TRBV24-1	TRBJ2-3	TRBD2	NA	TGTGCCACCAGTGATTCCCGACTAGCGGGAGGGCCCCAAGATACGCAGTATTTT	CATSDSRLAGGPQDTQYF
TRBV9	TRBJ2-1	TRBD2	NA	TGTGCCAGCACCTCTTCCACTAGCGGGAGCGATGAGCAGTTCTTC	CASTSSTSGSDEQFF
TRBV4-1	TRBJ1-1	TRBD1	NA	TGCGCCAGCGGGCCCGGGACAGGGGCTGAAGCTTTCTTT	CASGPGTGAEAFF
TRBV7-6	TRBJ2-5	NA	few	TGTGCCAGCAGGGCCGGGGAGACCCAGTACTTC	CASRAGETQYF
TRBV5-6	TRBJ2-1	NA	NA	TGTGCCAGCAGCGGGAACAGAGGGAACCCCTACAATGAGCAGTTCTTC	CASSGNRGNPYNEQFF
TRBV7-2	TRBJ2-1	NA	NA	TGTGCCAGTACGGGACACGGGGGGTTCAATGAGCAGTTCTTC	CASTGHGGFNEQFF
TRBV6-1	TRBJ1-2	NA	NA	TGTGCCAGCAGTGAATCAGGGGCCTACGCTAACTATGGCTACACCTTC	CASSESGAYANYGYTF
TRBV28	TRBJ2-1	NA	NA	TGTGCCAGCAGCCGGGACACAAGGAGCTCCTACAATGAGCAGTTCTTC	CASSRDTRSSYNEQFF
TRBV18	TRBJ2-7	NA	NA	TGTGCCAGCTCAAAGACAGGTTACTACGAGCAGTACTTC	CASSKTGYYEQYF
TRBV7-9	TRBJ2-7	TRBD1	NA	TGTGCCAGCAGCCTCGTTGGGTCCGGGACAGGCTCCTACGAGCAGTACTTC	CASSLVGSGTGSYEQYF
TRBV6-5	TRBJ2-3	NA	NA	TGTGCCAGCAGTTCCCTAGACAGTACAGATACGCAGTATTTT	CASSSLDSTDTQYF